This entry describes one T cell receptor (beta chain). The CDR3 extends over 13 amino acids. The germline gives CDR1 SGHTA, CDR2 FQGTGA. The V and J ends lost 2 bases and 4 bases respectively, with 8 bases between them. The record originates from a study of shared clonotypes between healthy human individuals. Using immunoSEQ multiplex PCR, the repertoire was profiled, and TCRdb retains in-frame clones only, with some absent. The data contain roughly 2,500,000 clones, more than 85% of them singletons. Sequencing was done on a sample of naive CD4+ T cells from PBMCs. The subset denotes: CD45RA+ positively selected. This clonotype was obtained from a man between 18 and 35 years old in good health. Some clones in this sample may be carry-over from other donors' samples. The chain has TRBV7-3 and TRBJ1-1; D is perhaps TRBD1 (5 bases). DNA for the CDR3: TGTGCCAGCAGCTTATGGGGGAGCACTGAAGCTTTCTTT. It is translated as CASSLWGSTEAFF.